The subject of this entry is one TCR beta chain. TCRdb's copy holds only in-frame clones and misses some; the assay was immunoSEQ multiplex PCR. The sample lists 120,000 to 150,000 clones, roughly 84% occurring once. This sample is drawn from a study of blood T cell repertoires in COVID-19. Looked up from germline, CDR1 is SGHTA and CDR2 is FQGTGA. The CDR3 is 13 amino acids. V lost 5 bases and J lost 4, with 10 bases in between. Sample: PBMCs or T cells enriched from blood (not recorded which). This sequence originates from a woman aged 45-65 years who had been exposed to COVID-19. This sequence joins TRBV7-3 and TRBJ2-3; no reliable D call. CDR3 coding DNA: TGTGCCAGCAGCCCCGGGTTGGCAGATACGCAGTATTTT. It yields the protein CASSPGLADTQYF.